This TCR beta chain appears in the sequencing data of a study of human T cells and chemical hapten exposure. Looking at the study overall: Variation in per-sample TCR yields came mainly from small pooled library volume differences.

Time point given: pre-sensitization, week 0. Sample treatment: therapeutic diphenylcyclopropenone sensitization with weekly scalp DPC. The library labeled individual cDNA molecules by adding unique molecular identifiers to them. TCRdb called the RACE reads again in MiXCR, with one record for every CDR3 protein. The sample shows around 56,000 distinct CDR3 sequences, 8% to 10% of them seen only once. In its sample, this clonotype was seen many times. Sample: whole blood, taken in connection with sensitization to the hapten diphenylcyclopropenone (DPC). The clonotype originates from a man aged 35 to 55 with alopecia areata. Some clones in this sample may be carry-over from other donors' samples.

This CDR3 is CASSGTGDEQYF. As DNA, the CDR3 is TGTGCCAGCTCTGGGACAGGGGACGAGCAGTACTTC. V gene TRBV18 combines with J gene TRBJ2-7, with 10 bases lining up with TRBD1. The CDR3 loop spans 12 amino acids. Unmatched junction bases numbered 1, after V lost 6 bases and J lost 5 bases. CDR1 and CDR2 (germline): KGHSH, LQKENI.